In its sample, the clone carrying this T cell receptor (beta chain) was seen many times. V shed 6 bases and J shed 2 bases, with 11 bases lying between them. Germline assignment: CDR1 SNHLY and CDR2 FYNNEI. The CDR3 is made up of 14 amino acids. This sample was included in a study of early T cells in non-severe SARS-CoV-2 infection. Study-wide background: Sequencing of unsorted whole blood was done on bulk RNA, leaving chains unpaired.

TCRdb used MiXCR to reprocess the 5' RACE reads, holding one entry per CDR3 protein. Counted here are about 26,000 distinct CDR3 sequences, just over 4% occurring once; the ten biggest clones make up approximately 6.2%. This TCR came from an adult who was a healthcare worker with PCR-confirmed SARS-CoV-2 infection or an uninfected control (not recorded which). The chain combines TRBV2 with TRBJ2-1, with D maybe TRBD2 (6 bases). Sample: whole blood. In DNA form, the CDR3 reads TGTGCCAGCAGGCCCGGACTAACCTACAATGAGCAGTTCTTC. It yields the protein CASRPGLTYNEQFF.